The rows below give T cell receptor beta chains drawn from one sample of a study of OX40 agonist ivuxolimab in advanced cancers. Assay: immunoSEQ multiplex PCR; the TCRdb copy retains only in-frame clones and omits some. The table includes tens of thousands of clones, about 82% detected once. The material sequenced was CD4+ or CD8+ T cells sorted from blood, taken in a trial of the OX40 agonist ivuxolimab. The receptors come from an adult with an advanced solid tumor such as melanoma, head and neck, liver or kidney cancer. Each CDR3 is given with its conserved first and last residue. The D gene is left open where the match is weak. Some rows have no size entry. The others give once, few or many, or a class for an expanded clone.

d_call | j_call | v_call | clone_size | cdr3_nt | cdr3_aa
NA | TRBJ2-3 | TRBV27 | few | TGTGCCAGTTCGCTGGACCAGAGCACAGATACGCAGTATTTT | CASSLDQSTDTQYF
NA | TRBJ1-1 | TRBV11-2 | NA | TGTGCCAGCAGTTTTGGAGTCAGGGTAGGTGAAGCTTTCTTT | CASSFGVRVGEAFF
NA | TRBJ2-2 | TRBV7-2 | NA | TGTGCCAGCAGCTTAGACGCAGGGCTCTTCACCGGGGAGCTGTTTTTT | CASSLDAGLFTGELFF
NA | TRBJ1-2 | TRBV7-2 | NA | TGTGCCAGCAGCTTCCCCGGGTTGAATGGCTACACCTTC | CASSFPGLNGYTF
TRBD2 | TRBJ2-5 | TRBV30 | NA | TGTGCCTGGAGTCGACTAGCGGGAGGGTCGGAGACCCAGTACTTC | CAWSRLAGGSETQYF
TRBD2 | TRBJ2-3 | TRBV13 | NA | TGTGCCAGCAGCTTAGAGCGGGGTTTACCTGGCGACACAGATACGCAGTATTTT | CASSLERGLPGDTDTQYF
NA | TRBJ2-5 | TRBV30 | NA | TGTGCCTGGAGACCCCCGAGTGAACGGAAGACCCAGTACTTC | CAWRPPSERKTQYF
NA | TRBJ2-6 | TRBV27 | NA | TGTGCCAGCAGTCCACTATCGGGGGCCAACGTCCTGACTTTC | CASSPLSGANVLTF
NA | TRBJ2-5 | TRBV29-1 | NA | TGCAGCGCGGGGGCCGGGGGGGAGACCCAGTACTTC | CSAGAGGETQYF
NA | TRBJ1-1 | TRBV6-1 | NA | TGTGCCAGTTGCCCCCCGACAGTCCTAGTAGCTGAAGCTTTCTTT | CASCPPTVLVAEAFF
TRBD1 | TRBJ1-5 | TRBV6-6 | NA | TGTGCCAGCAGTTACCGGACAGGGTACCAGCCCCAGCATTTT | CASSYRTGYQPQHF
NA | TRBJ1-2 | TRBV18 | NA | TGTGCCAGCTCACCCCTTGGGACAAATGGGAACGATGGCTACACCTTC | CASSPLGTNGNDGYTF
NA | TRBJ2-3 | TRBV6-1 | NA | TGTGCCAGCAGAGGGTCCGGCACAGATACGCAGTATTTT | CASRGSGTDTQYF
NA | TRBJ2-1 | TRBV29-1 | NA | TGCAGCGTTCGCCAGGATAACAATGAGCAGTTCTTC | CSVRQDNNEQFF
NA | TRBJ2-7 | TRBV11-2 | NA | TGTGCCAGCAGCTTAACCGAGGGGGAGCAGTACTTC | CASSLTEGEQYF
NA | TRBJ2-5 | TRBV28 | NA | TGTGCCAGCAGGCCTTTCGAAGCAGGGAAAGAGACCCAGTACTTC | CASRPFEAGKETQYF
NA | TRBJ2-1 | TRBV9 | NA | TGTGCCAGCTCCCTAGGGGACAACTCCTACAATGAGCAGTTCTTC | CASSLGDNSYNEQFF
NA | TRBJ2-1 | TRBV18 | few | TGTGCCAGCTCACCCCAGCGTGTGCAGGGCCGTAGAAATGAGCAGTTCTTC | CASSPQRVQGRRNEQFF
NA | TRBJ1-3 | TRBV30 | NA | TGTGCCTGGAGTCCCCATCCTACATGGGTTTCTGGAAACACCATATATTTT | CAWSPHPTWVSGNTIYF
NA | TRBJ1-1 | TRBV7-8 | few | TGTGCCAGCATCACTAGAGTGGGTGGTGAAGCTTTCTTT | CASITRVGGEAFF
NA | TRBJ1-1 | TRBV11-1 | NA | TGTGCCAGCATCCTGGGGGTTGAAGCTTTCTTT | CASILGVEAFF
NA | TRBJ1-2 | TRBV5-6 | NA | TGTGCCAGCAGTTTGGCCTCTCCTAACTATGGCTACACCTTC | CASSLASPNYGYTF
NA | TRBJ1-3 | TRBV5-4 | NA | TGTGCCAGCAGCTCGGCCCCGGGACGCTCTGGAAACACCATATATTTT | CASSSAPGRSGNTIYF
NA | TRBJ2-5 | TRBV20-1 | few | TGCAGTGCTAGAGTCCGGGAGACCCAGTACTTC | CSARVRETQYF
NA | TRBJ2-7 | TRBV27 | NA | TGTGCCAGCACGGGACGGAATGGACCCGGGGATCGTAGCGAGCAGTACTTC | CASTGRNGPGDRSEQYF
NA | TRBJ2-7 | TRBV7-2 | NA | TGTGCCAGCAGTGCCCCAGGGAAACGTTCCTACGAGCAGTACTTC | CASSAPGKRSYEQYF
TRBD1 | TRBJ2-7 | TRBV7-8 | NA | TGTGCCAGCAGTCTAGGACAGGGGGGGCCTACGGAGCAGTACTTC | CASSLGQGGPTEQYF
TRBD2 | TRBJ2-5 | TRBV27 | NA | TGTGCCAGCAGTACCGTAGCGGGGGGCCGGAAGACCCAGTACTTC | CASSTVAGGRKTQYF